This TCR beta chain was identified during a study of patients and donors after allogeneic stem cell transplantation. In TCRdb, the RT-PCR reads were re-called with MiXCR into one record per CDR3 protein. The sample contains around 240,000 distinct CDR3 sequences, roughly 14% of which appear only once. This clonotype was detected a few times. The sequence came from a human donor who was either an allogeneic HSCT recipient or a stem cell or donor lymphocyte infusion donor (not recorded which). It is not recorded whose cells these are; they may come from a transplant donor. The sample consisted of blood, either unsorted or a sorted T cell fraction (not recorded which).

The CDR3: CASSFPDRSNVLTF. The CDR3 DNA is TGTGCCAGCAGCTTCCCGGACAGATCCAACGTCCTGACTTTC. This chain links TRBV5-6 with TRBJ2-6; D is perhaps TRBD1 (6 bases). Per the germline V gene, CDR1 is SGHDT and CDR2 is YYEEEE. The CDR3 sequence is 14 residues long. The ends were cut back, 2 bases at V and 8 bases at J, with 11 bases in the middle.